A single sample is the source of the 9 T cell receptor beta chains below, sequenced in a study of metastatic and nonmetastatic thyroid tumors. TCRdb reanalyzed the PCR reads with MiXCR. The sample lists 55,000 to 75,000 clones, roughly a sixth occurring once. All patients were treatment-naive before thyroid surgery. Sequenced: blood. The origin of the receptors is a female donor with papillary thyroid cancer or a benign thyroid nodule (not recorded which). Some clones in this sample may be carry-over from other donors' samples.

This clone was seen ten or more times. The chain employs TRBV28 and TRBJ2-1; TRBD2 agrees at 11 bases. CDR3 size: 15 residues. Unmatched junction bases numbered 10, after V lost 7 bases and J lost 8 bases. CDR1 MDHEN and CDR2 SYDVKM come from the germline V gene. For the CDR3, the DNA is TGTGCCAGCACCCCGTTAGCGGGAGGGTTAGATGAGCAGTTCTTC. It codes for CASTPLAGGLDEQFF.

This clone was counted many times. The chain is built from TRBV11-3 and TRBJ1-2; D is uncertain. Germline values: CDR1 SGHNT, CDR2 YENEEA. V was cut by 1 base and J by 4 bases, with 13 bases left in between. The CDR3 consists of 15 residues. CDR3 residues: CASSLGSVETYGYTF. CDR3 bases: TGTGCCAGCAGCTTAGGTTCTGTGGAGACCTATGGCTACACCTTC.

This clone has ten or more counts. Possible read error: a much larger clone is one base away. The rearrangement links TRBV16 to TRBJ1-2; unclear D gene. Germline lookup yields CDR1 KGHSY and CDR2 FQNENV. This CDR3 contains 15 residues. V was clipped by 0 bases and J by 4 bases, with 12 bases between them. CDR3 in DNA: TGTGCCAGCAGCCAATCGGGGAGAGGCGGCTATGGCTACACCTTC. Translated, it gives CASSQSGRGGYGYTF.

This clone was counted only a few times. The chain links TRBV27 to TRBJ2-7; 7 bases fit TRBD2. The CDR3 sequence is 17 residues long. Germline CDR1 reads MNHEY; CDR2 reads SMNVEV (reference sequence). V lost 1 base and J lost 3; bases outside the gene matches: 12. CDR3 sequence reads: CASSLFGPGREFYEQYF. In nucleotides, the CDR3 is TGTGCCAGCAGTTTATTCGGTCCGGGGCGGGAGTTCTACGAGCAGTACTTC.

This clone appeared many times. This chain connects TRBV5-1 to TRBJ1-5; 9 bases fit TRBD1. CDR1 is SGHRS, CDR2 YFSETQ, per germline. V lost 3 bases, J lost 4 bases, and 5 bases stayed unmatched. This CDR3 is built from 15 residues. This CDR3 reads CASSWNGQGNQPQHF. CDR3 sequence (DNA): TGCGCCAGCAGCTGGAATGGACAGGGGAATCAGCCCCAGCATTTT.

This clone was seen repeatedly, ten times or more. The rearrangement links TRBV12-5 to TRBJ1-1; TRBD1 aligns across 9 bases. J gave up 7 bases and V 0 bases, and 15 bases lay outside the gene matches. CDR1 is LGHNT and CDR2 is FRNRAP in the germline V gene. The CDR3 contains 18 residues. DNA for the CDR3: TGTGCTAGTGGTTTGGTAGTGGGGACAGGGACAGGAACGATTGAAGCTTTCTTT. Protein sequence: CASGLVVGTGTGTIEAFF.

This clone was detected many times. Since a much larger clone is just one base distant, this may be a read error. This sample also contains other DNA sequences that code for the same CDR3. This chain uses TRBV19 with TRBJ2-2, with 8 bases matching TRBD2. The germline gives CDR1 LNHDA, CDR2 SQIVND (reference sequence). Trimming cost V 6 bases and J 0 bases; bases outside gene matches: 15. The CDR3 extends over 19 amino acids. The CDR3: CASSQTGTRVMSNTGELFF. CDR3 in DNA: TGTGCCAGTAGCCAGACCGGGACTAGGGTAATGTCGAACACCGGGGAGCTGTTTTTT.

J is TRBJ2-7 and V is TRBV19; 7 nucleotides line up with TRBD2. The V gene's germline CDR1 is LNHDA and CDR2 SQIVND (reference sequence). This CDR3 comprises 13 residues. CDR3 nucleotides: TGTGTAGCGGGCAGGTGGCCCACCTACGAGCAGTACTTC. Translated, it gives CVAGRWPTYEQYF.

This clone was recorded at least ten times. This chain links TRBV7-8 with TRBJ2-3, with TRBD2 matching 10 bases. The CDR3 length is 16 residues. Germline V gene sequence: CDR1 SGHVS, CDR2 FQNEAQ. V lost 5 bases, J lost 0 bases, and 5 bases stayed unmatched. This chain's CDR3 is CASSPGTSVSTDTQYF. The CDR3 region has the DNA TGTGCCAGCAGCCCTGGGACTAGCGTTAGCACAGATACGCAGTATTTT. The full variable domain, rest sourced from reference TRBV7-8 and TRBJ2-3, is GAGVSQSPRYKVAKRGQDVALRCDPISGHVSLFWYQQALGQGPEFLTYFQNEAQLDKSGLPSDRFFAERPEGSVSTLKIQRTQQEDSAVYLCASSPGTSVSTDTQYFGPGTRLTVL.